This T cell receptor (beta chain) was found in a study of esophageal squamous cell carcinoma under preoperative chemotherapy. Study-level points and caveats: Peripheral T cells showed a significant TCR diversity increase after chemotherapy, unlike tumor-infiltrating lymphocytes. Peripheral T cells migrating into the tumor appeared to partly supply post-treatment tumor-infiltrating lymphocytes.

The time point was: before preoperative PTX-NDP chemotherapy. Before surgery, patients were given preoperative paclitaxel-nedaplatin chemotherapy. Using its own MiXCR run on the PCR reads, TCRdb lists one record per CDR3 protein. The table records roughly 15,000 distinct CDR3 sequences, more than 45% of them present only once. In its sample, this clonotype was seen a few times. What it binds is not known. This is likely a read error, given that the CDR3 carries no conserved phenylalanine or tryptophan at its end. The CDR3 runs 14 residues. The trim removed 4 bases at V and 7 bases at J, leaving 6 bases unmatched. CDR1 is SGHTA, CDR2 FQGTGA, per germline.

This specimen was collected from a patient given preoperative chemotherapy. The TCR was taken from a human donor with esophageal squamous cell carcinoma. The donor label of this sample is uncertain. V and J are TRBV7-3 and TRBJ2-1; 8 positions agree with TRBD1. DNA of the CDR3: TGTGCCAGCAGCTCCGGACAGGGTGGGAATGAGCAGTTCTCC. The encoded protein is CASSSGQGGNEQFS.